The sequence of this TCR beta chain was determined in a study of blood T cell repertoires in COVID-19. Cohort placement rested on clinical history that participants reported themselves. J gave up 12 bases and V 3 bases, and 13 bases lay outside the gene matches. Germline loops: CDR1 LNHDA, CDR2 SQIVND (reference sequence). The CDR3 consists of 15 residues. The repertoire was sequenced with immunoSEQ multiplex PCR; TCRdb's copy has only in-frame clones and lacks some. The profile shows a few hundred thousand clones, 89% of them singletons. The sequencing input was PBMCs or T cells enriched from blood (not recorded which). J is TRBJ2-1 and V is TRBV19; TRBD2 matches at 8 bases. The clonotype originates from a woman aged 40 to 50 who had recovered from COVID-19. CDR3 sequence: CASSIWASGSGGQFF. CDR3 nucleotide sequence: TGTGCCAGTAGTATTTGGGCTAGCGGGTCGGGGGGGCAGTTCTTC.